This TCR beta chain originates from a study of T cell repertoires in cytomegalovirus infection. Whole-study results and caveats: CMV-specific TCR beta clonotypes restricted by HLA-C were the ones dominating the ex vivo response.

A note on this clonotype: Its target is unknown. This may stem from a read error, because a much larger clone lies one nucleotide away.

MiXCR, run by TCRdb on the reads, gives a single entry per CDR3 protein. The sample contains approximately 1,000,000 distinct CDR3 sequences, more than 25% of which appear only once. The TCR originated in a human donor in good health (CMV status not recorded). Some clones in this sample may be carry-over from other donors' samples. The sequenced sample was cultured CD8+ T cells from PBMCs, obtained from culture after CMV antigen stimulation.

The chain's CDR3 is CANSFTGADGYTF. CDR3 bases: TGTGCCAACAGCTTCACAGGGGCAGATGGCTACACCTTC. J is TRBJ1-2 and V is TRBV7-3; 7 bases align to TRBD1. The length of the CDR3 is 13 residues. Germline-derived CDR1 and CDR2 are SGHTA and FQGTGA.